These 11 T cell receptor beta chains were all obtained from the same sample, sequenced in a study of patients and donors after allogeneic stem cell transplantation. TCRdb used MiXCR to reprocess the RT-PCR reads, holding one entry per CDR3 protein. The sample consists of under 200,000 distinct CDR3 sequences, about 30% of them appearing once. Material: blood, either unsorted or a sorted T cell fraction (not recorded which). These receptors originate from a human donor who was either an allogeneic HSCT recipient or a stem cell or donor lymphocyte infusion donor (not recorded which). It is not recorded whose cells these are; they may come from a transplant donor.

The rearrangement links TRBV28 to TRBJ2-7, with 11 bases lining up with TRBD1. Trimming cost V 5 bases and J 4 bases; bases outside gene matches: 7. Germline V gene data show CDR1 as MDHEN and CDR2 as SYDVKM. The CDR3 has 15 amino acids. The DNA of the CDR3 is TGTGCCAGCAGTGGTCCGGGACAGGGGGGTTACGAGCAGTACTTC. This gives the protein CASSGPGQGGYEQYF.

This chain joins TRBV7-2 and TRBJ1-6; D may be TRBD1 (5 bases). Per germline, CDR1 SGHTA and CDR2 FQGNSA. Trimming shortened V by 2 bases and J by 0 bases, and 14 bases separated the two germline ends. The CDR3 contains 18 residues. The CDR3 sequence: CASSLRDVRSSYNSPLHF. The CDR3 DNA follows: TGTGCCAGCAGCTTAAGGGACGTCCGTAGCTCCTATAATTCACCCCTCCACTTT.

This clonotype was counted only a few times. The rearrangement links TRBV7-8 to TRBJ1-5; D is perhaps TRBD1 (6 bases). Germline V gives CDR1 SGHVS, CDR2 FQNEAQ. CDR3 length: 14 amino acids. V lost 7 bases, J lost 4 bases, and 14 bases lay in between. CDR3 residues: CASKGGGLNQPQHF. For the CDR3, the DNA is TGTGCCAGCAAGGGAGGGGGACTAAATCAGCCCCAGCATTTT.

This chain uses TRBV6-5 with TRBJ2-1; 8 bases are a match to TRBD1. J lost 9 bases, V lost 6 bases, and 10 bases had no gene match. The germline V gene encodes CDR1 MNHEY and CDR2 SVGAGI. This CDR3 has 14 residues. The CDR3 region is CASSPGQGKVEQFF. The DNA of the CDR3 is TGTGCCAGCAGCCCTGGACAGGGTAAGGTTGAGCAGTTCTTC.

The chain links TRBV20-1 to TRBJ2-7; D is uncertain. Trimming left V 0 bases short and J 4 bases short, with 16 bases between. The germline V gene has CDR1 DFQATT and CDR2 SNEGSKA (reference sequence). The CDR3 covers 15 residues. The CDR3 here is CSARDGSSRGYEQYF. The CDR3 bases are TGCAGTGCTAGAGATGGAAGCTCCCGAGGATACGAGCAGTACTTC.

The sample holds a few counts of this clonotype. The J gene is TRBJ1-1, the V gene TRBV6-5; the D is unclear. Trimming took 2 bases from V and 5 from J, leaving 15 bases between them. CDR3 length: 15 residues. Germline V CDR1 and CDR2: MNHEY, SVGAGI. The CDR3 is CASSYESYIGTEAFF. The CDR3 DNA is TGTGCCAGCAGTTACGAGAGTTACATAGGGACTGAAGCTTTCTTT.

This rearrangement joins TRBV4-2 to TRBJ2-7; D remains ambiguous. The CDR3 runs to 14 residues. With 4 bases removed from V and 1 base from J, the gap between germline ends came to 11 bases. The germline gives CDR1 LGHNA, CDR2 YNFKEQ. For the CDR3, the DNA is TGTGCCAGCAGCCCAAGATCAGTATCCTACGAGCAGTACTTC. As protein: CASSPRSVSYEQYF.

The genes are TRBV20-1 and TRBJ1-5, with a tentative D call TRBD1 (5 bases). The CDR3 totals 12 residues. V lost 5 bases and J 7 bases, leaving 12 bases between the germline ends. CDR1 and CDR2 from the germline V gene are DFQATT and SNEGSKA (reference sequence). CDR3 nucleotide sequence: TGCAGTGCTGTGTCGGGGGAACAGCCCCAGCATTTT. Amino acid sequence: CSAVSGEQPQHF.

This sequence joins TRBV4-3 and TRBJ1-1; D is uncertain. The CDR3 totals 18 residues. Trimming pared 0 bases from V and 0 bases from J, leaving 17 bases between. Germline CDR1 and CDR2: LGHNA and YSLEER. The CDR3 sequence is CASSQDFLGFPMNTEAFF. DNA for the CDR3: TGCGCCAGCAGCCAAGATTTTTTGGGATTCCCCATGAACACTGAAGCTTTCTTT.

The CDR3 DNA sequence: TGTGCCATCAGTTCGCCCCTCCGGGAAGGATTCGCGCAGTATTTT. Its protein is CAISSPLREGFAQYF. The chain employs TRBV10-3 and TRBJ2-3; D may be TRBD2 (5 bases). The V gene's germline CDR1 is ENHRY and CDR2 SYGVKD. Trimming left V 5 bases short and J 10 bases short, with 22 bases between. This CDR3 comprises 15 residues.

This clonotype was observed a few times. The V call is TRBV6-2 or TRBV6-3, the J call TRBJ2-1; D call uncertain. The germline V and J ends were trimmed by 1 base and 3 bases, with 4 bases remaining between them. Germline CDR1 and CDR2: MNHEY and SVGEGT. This CDR3 contains 13 residues. The CDR3 nucleotides read TGTGCCAGCAGTTACTTCAACTACAATGAGCAGTTCTTC. This translates into CASSYFNYNEQFF.